Below, 8 T cell receptor beta chains from the same sample are listed, as sequenced in a study of blood T cells in healthy people across ages. For the second PCR, which ran for 7 to 11 cycles, a sample-barcoded 5' primer and a J-beta primer mix were used. A single record per CDR3 protein comes from TCRdb applying MiXCR to the 5' RACE reads. The data hold 1.5 million to 2 million distinct CDR3 sequences, with 28% observed a single time. The sample comprised blood. These receptors all stem from a woman younger than 45 in good health.

The CDR3 here is CASSFQGALKETQYF. CDR3 coding DNA: TGTGCCAGCAGTTTCCAGGGGGCGTTGAAGGAGACCCAGTACTTC. V gene TRBV28 combines with J gene TRBJ2-5; 8 bases fit TRBD1. Per the germline V gene, CDR1 is MDHEN and CDR2 is SYDVKM. CDR3 length equals 15 residues. Trimming took 3 bases from V and 5 from J; bases not matched to a gene: 8.

This sequence joins TRBV19 and TRBJ2-2; 12 bases agree with TRBD2. V shed 7 bases, J shed 8 bases, and the junction held 5 bases outside the gene matches. Germline V gives CDR1 LNHDA, CDR2 SQIVND (reference sequence). The CDR3 consists of 14 residues. The CDR3 loop is CASMGLAGLGELFF. CDR3 in DNA: TGTGCCAGTATGGGACTAGCGGGTCTAGGGGAGCTGTTTTTT.

The chain has TRBV7-9 and TRBJ2-5; D may be TRBD1 (5 bases). CDR3 length: 13 amino acids. V dropped 2 bases and J dropped 9 bases, with 13 bases sitting between them. Germline CDR1 is SEHNR and CDR2 is FQNEAQ (reference sequence). The CDR3: CASSLTVQGPQYF. In nucleotides, the CDR3 is TGTGCCAGCAGCTTAACGGTGCAGGGTCCCCAGTACTTC.

The chain has TRBV5-5 and TRBJ2-7; D remains unclear. The V end lost 0 bases, the J end lost 3 bases, and 13 bases lay between the germline ends. This CDR3 has 15 residues. Germline loops: CDR1 SGHKS, CDR2 YYEKEE (reference sequence). The CDR3 DNA is TGTGCCAGCAGCTTGGGAATAGGACGGATCTACGAGCAGTACTTC. Its protein is CASSLGIGRIYEQYF.

Note on this clonotype: It may be a read error: a sequence one base away is much more abundant. The chain combines TRBV10-3 with TRBJ2-7; TRBD1 might be the D (6 bases). The CDR3 extends over 14 amino acids. Trimming stripped 10 bases from V and 12 bases from J, with 28 bases between. CDR1 ENHRY and CDR2 SYGVKD come from the germline V gene. As DNA, the CDR3 is TGTGCCACCAAATCGGAGACAGGTCAAGAGACCCGGTACTTC. Translating it yields CATKSETGQETRYF.

This sequence joins TRBV29-1 and TRBJ2-2; either TRBD1 or TRBD2 may fit D (6 bases each). Germline V gene lookup returns CDR1 SQVTM and CDR2 ANQGSEA. There are 16 residues in the CDR3. With 7 bases removed from V and 2 bases from J, the gap between germline ends came to 20 bases. CDR3 sequence reads: CSGAEVGGQNTGELFF. For the CDR3, the DNA is TGCAGCGGGGCAGAAGTGGGGGGCCAAAACACCGGGGAGCTGTTTTTT.

In its sample, this clonotype was seen many times. The chain uses TRBV7-9 and TRBJ2-1; weak D call: TRBD1 (5 bases). This CDR3 spans 12 amino acids. CDR1 and CDR2 (germline): SEHNR, FQNEAQ (reference sequence). The V gene lost 5 bases and the J gene lost 7 bases, with 9 bases spanning the gap. The CDR3 reads CASSRRVNEQFF. As DNA, the CDR3 is TGTGCCAGCAGCCGCAGGGTAAATGAGCAGTTCTTC.

The rearrangement links TRBV29-1 to TRBJ2-7, with TRBD2 matching 7 bases. This CDR3 is built from 14 residues. V was pared by 6 bases and J by 4 bases, with 12 bases of the junction left unmatched. Germline assignment: CDR1 SQVTM and CDR2 ANQGSEA. CDR3 DNA: TGCAGCGTCCGCGGGACTAACAACATGTACGAGCAGTACTTC. Residues: CSVRGTNNMYEQYF.